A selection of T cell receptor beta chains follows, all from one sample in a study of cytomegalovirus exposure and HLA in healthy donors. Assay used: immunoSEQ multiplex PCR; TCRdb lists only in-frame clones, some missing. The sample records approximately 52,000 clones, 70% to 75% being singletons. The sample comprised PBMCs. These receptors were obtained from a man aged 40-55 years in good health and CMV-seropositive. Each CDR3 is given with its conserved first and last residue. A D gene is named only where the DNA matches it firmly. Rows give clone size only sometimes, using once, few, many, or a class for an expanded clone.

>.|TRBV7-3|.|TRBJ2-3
TGTGCCAGCAGCTCCCGTTTGCCCGGAGCCGATACGCAGTATTTT
CASSSRLPGADTQYF
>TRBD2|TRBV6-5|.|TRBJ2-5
TGTGCCAGCAGCTATAGCGGGGGGGTGGTAGAGACCCAGTACTTC
CASSYSGGVVETQYF
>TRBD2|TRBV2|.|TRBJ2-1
TGTGCCAGCAGTCGGGCTAGCGGAAACAATGAGCAGTTCTTC
CASSRASGNNEQFF
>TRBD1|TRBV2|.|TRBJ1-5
TGTGCCAGCAGTGGGGGACAGGGCAATCAGCCCCAGCATTTT
CASSGGQGNQPQHF
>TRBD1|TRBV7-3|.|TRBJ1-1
TGTGCCAGCAGCCCCCACGGACAGGGGATCACTGAAGCTTTCTTT
CASSPHGQGITEAFF
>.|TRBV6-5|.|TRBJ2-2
TGTGCCAGCAGTTATAGTCCGAACACCGGGGAGCTGTTTTTT
CASSYSPNTGELFF
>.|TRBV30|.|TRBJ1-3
TGTGCCTGGACCACAGGGAACTCTGGAAACACCATATATTTT
CAWTTGNSGNTIYF
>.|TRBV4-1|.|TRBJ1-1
TGCGCCAGCAGCCAGACAGGGAACACTGAAGCTTTCTTT
CASSQTGNTEAFF
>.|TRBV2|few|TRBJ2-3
TGTGCCAGCAGTCCCGTGAGGGGGAGCACAGATACGCAGTATTTT
CASSPVRGSTDTQYF
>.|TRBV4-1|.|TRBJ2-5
TGCGCCAGCAGCCAAGGACTAGGGGAGACCCAGTACTTC
CASSQGLGETQYF
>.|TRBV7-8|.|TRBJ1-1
TGTGCCAGCAGCTTAGGACAGTGGAACACTGAAGCTTTCTTT
CASSLGQWNTEAFF
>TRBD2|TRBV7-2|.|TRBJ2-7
TGTGCCAGCAGCTTAGAAAGGGTCGGGAGGGGTGGATCCTACGAGCAGTACTTC
CASSLERVGRGGSYEQYF
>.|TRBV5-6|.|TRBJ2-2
TGTGCCAGCAGCTTGGACCCCGAGGGAGGGGAGCTGTTTTTT
CASSLDPEGGELFF
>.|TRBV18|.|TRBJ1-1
TGTGCCAGCTCACCACCTGAGGGCATCATGAACACTGAAGCTTTCTTT
CASSPPEGIMNTEAFF
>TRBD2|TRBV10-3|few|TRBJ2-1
TGTGCCAGTAGGGGACTAGCGGGGGAGAATGAGCAGTTCTTC
CASRGLAGENEQFF
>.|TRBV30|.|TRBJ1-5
TGTGCCTGGAGTCCCCGAGGACAGATATATAGCAATCAGCCCCAGCATTTT
CAWSPRGQIYSNQPQHF
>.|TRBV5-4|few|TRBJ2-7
TGTGCCAGCAGCGTCCCAGGGGCGATTTTTCACGAGCAGTACTTC
CASSVPGAIFHEQYF
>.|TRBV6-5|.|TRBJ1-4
TGTGCCAGCAGCCGTTCAACTAATGAAAAACTGTTTTTT
CASSRSTNEKLFF
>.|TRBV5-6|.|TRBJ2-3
TGTGCCAGCAGCTTGGCCGGGGGAGATACGCAGTATTTT
CASSLAGGDTQYF
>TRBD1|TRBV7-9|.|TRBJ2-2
TGTGCCAGCATCCGTCGACAGGGTGCCCCCGGGGAGCTGTTTTTT
CASIRRQGAPGELFF
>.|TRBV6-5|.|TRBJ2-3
TGTGCCAGCAGTTACAGGGGATCAGATACGCAGTATTTT
CASSYRGSDTQYF
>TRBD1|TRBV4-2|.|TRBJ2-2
TGTGCCAGCAGCCAGACAGGGCAAGGCACCGGGGAGCTGTTTTTT
CASSQTGQGTGELFF
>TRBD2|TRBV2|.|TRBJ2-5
TGTGCCAGCAGCCTAGCGGGAGTCCAAGAGACCCAGTACTTC
CASSLAGVQETQYF
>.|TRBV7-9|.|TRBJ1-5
TGTGCCAGCAGCACCCGGGAAACTGGGAATCAGCCCCAGCATTTT
CASSTRETGNQPQHF
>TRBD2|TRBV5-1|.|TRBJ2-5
TGCGCCAGCAGCTCGGGACTAGCGGGGGTGTACCAAGAGACCCAGTACTTC
CASSSGLAGVYQETQYF
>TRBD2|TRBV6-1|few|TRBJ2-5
TGTGCCAGCAGTGAACCCGGGACTAGCCAAGAGACCCAGTACTTC
CASSEPGTSQETQYF
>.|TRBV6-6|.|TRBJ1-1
TGTGCCAGCAGTTACGCTGGACACCTGGGGAACACTGAAGCTTTCTTT
CASSYAGHLGNTEAFF
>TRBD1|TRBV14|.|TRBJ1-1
TGTGCCAGCAGCCGACTGGGACAGGGGAACACTGAAGCTTTCTTT
CASSRLGQGNTEAFF
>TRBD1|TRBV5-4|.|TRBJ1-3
TGTGCCAGCAGCCGGGACAGCCAAACCGGGGACACCATATATTTT
CASSRDSQTGDTIYF
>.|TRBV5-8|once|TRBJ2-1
TGTGCCAGCAGCCTCCTCATGGGGGCAGGCGACTATGAGCAGTTCTTC
CASSLLMGAGDYEQFF
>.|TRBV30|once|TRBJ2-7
TGTGCCTGGAGTATGGTAGCCTACGAGCAGTACTTC
CAWSMVAYEQYF
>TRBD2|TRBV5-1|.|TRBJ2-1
TGCGCCAGCAGCTTGGTGGGGGGGACTTACAATGAGCAGTTCTTC
CASSLVGGTYNEQFF
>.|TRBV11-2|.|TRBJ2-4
TGTGCCAGCAGCCGGGACTCTCTAGCCAAAAACATTCAGTACTTC
CASSRDSLAKNIQYF